This TCR beta chain is drawn from a study of T cells in Graves' hyperthyroidism and ophthalmopathy. V lost 5 bases and J lost 2, with 12 bases in between. This CDR3 spans 14 amino acids. Germline CDR1 is MNHEY and CDR2 is SMNVEV (reference sequence). The source material, RNA transcripts, was used to amplify TCR beta CDR3 regions. The HTBI primer set was used in a first-round RT-PCR of the TCR CDR3. TCRdb recomputed calls from the multiplex PCR reads with MiXCR, one row per CDR3 protein. The repertoire holds about 520,000 distinct CDR3 sequences, with around 24% as singletons. Fresh 10 ml peripheral blood yielded PBMCs.

The chain has TRBV27 and TRBJ1-2; D gene uncertain. Sequencing was carried out using blood. The source of this sequence is a woman in her 30s with Graves' ophthalmopathy. The CDR3 DNA reads TGTGCCAGCAGTAAAAGGCCCAGCAACTATGGCTACACCTTC. It encodes CASSKRPSNYGYTF.